This TCR beta chain emerged from a study of shared clonotypes between healthy human individuals. Produced via immunoSEQ multiplex PCR; TCRdb's table is partial and in-frame only. The sample shows some 2,100,000 clones, 85% to 95% of them seen only once. Trimming pared 2 bases from V and 3 bases from J, leaving 4 bases between. Germline values: CDR1 ENHRY, CDR2 SYGVKD. This CDR3 contains 12 residues. Terminally differentiated effector memory CD45RA+ cells were excluded from the naive CD8 cells, which were CD45RO-negative and positively selected for CCR7. The sample comprised naive CD8+ T cells from PBMCs. This receptor was obtained from a man aged 18 to 29 in good health. Some clones in this sample may be carry-over from other donors' samples. The chain employs TRBV10-3 and TRBJ2-5, with D hard to call. CDR3 sequence: CAISEAKETQYF. The DNA of the CDR3 is TGTGCCATCAGTGAGGCCAAAGAGACCCAGTACTTC.